Below are 28 T cell receptor beta chains sequenced from a single sample in a study of CD8 T cells in ankylosing spondylitis (dated by TCRdb to about 2017). Library construction relied on 5' RACE. TCRdb shows the sequencer as Illumina HiSeq 2500. TCRdb reworked the public reads: Q25 trimming with fastp, MiXCR clone assembly, productive beta chains retained. Every CDR3 protein is listed once, alongside the most common genes and DNA of its rows. The sample table holds about 140,000 distinct CDR3 sequences, of which approximately 8.4% were seen once. Jointly, the top ten make up 7.3% of the sample. What was sequenced was synovial fluid, either unsorted or a sorted T cell fraction (not recorded which). All receptors come from a male donor with ankylosing spondylitis.

This clonotype was recorded at least ten times. An end of the junction does not agree with germline; a read error may underlie this. V usage is TRBV7-7 and J usage is TRBJ2-2, with D perhaps given as TRBD1 or TRBD2 (5 bases each). This CDR3 has 14 residues. Germline CDR1 reads SSHAT; CDR2 reads FNYEAQ (reference sequence). The CDR3 DNA is TGTGCTAGCAGCCCGGGACGGCCGAGCGGGGAGCTGTTTTTT. It yields the protein CASSPGRPSGELFF.

The table lists this clonotype with many counts. The rearrangement uses TRBV15 and TRBJ2-5; D is uncertain. Germline CDR1 is LNHNV and CDR2 is YYDKDF (reference sequence). V was pared by 0 bases and J by 3 bases, with 5 bases between. This CDR3 contains 13 residues. In DNA form, the CDR3 reads TGTGCCACCAGCAGAGATCTGGAAGAGACCCAGTACTTC. This encodes CATSRDLEETQYF. The full variable domain, its missing parts supplied by reference TRBV15 and TRBJ2-5, is DAMVIQNPRYQVTQFGKPVTLSCSQTLNHNVMYWYQQKSSQAPKLLFHYYDKDFNNEADTPDNFQSRRPNTSFCFLDIRSPGLGDTAMYLCATSRDLEETQYFGPGTRLLVL.

This clonotype was seen a few times. This sequence joins TRBV28 and TRBJ1-1; 9 bases fit TRBD1. The ends lost 5 bases at V and 10 bases at J; junction bases unmatched: 14. The CDR3 is made up of 15 amino acids. Germline lookup yields CDR1 MDHEN and CDR2 SYDVKM. The CDR3 DNA reads as TGTGCCAGCAGTACCCCGGGACAGGGCCCCCCGCTAGCTTTCTTT. Amino acids: CASSTPGQGPPLAFF.

This clonotype was detected ten times or more. A read error may produce the germline difference seen at one junction end. The chain couples TRBV20-1 to TRBJ1-1; 7 bases are a match to TRBD1. The length of the CDR3 is 13 residues. Germline V gene data show CDR1 as DFQATT and CDR2 as SNEGSKA (reference sequence). The CDR3 spells CSALGQRNNEAFF. The DNA for the CDR3 is TGCAGTGCCCTGGGACAGAGGAACAATGAAGCTTTCTTT.

The CDR3 loop is CASSRLDGPTNTGELFF. In nucleotides, the CDR3 is TGCGCCAGCAGCAGACTGGACGGACCTACGAACACCGGGGAGCTGTTTTTT. The chain combines TRBV5-1 with TRBJ2-2; D not resolved. With 4 bases removed from V and 0 bases from J, the gap between germline ends came to 16 bases. Germline CDR1 and CDR2: SGHRS and YFSETQ. The CDR3 covers 17 residues.

In its sample, this clonotype was seen many times. The rearrangement links TRBV3-1 to TRBJ1-2; D gene unclear. In germline, CDR1 is LGHDT, CDR2 YNNKEL (reference sequence). The CDR3 is 11 residues long. Trimming took 6 bases from V and 1 from J, leaving 3 bases between them. The CDR3 nucleotides are TGTGCCAGCAGTGTTAACTATGGCTACACCTTC. It codes for CASSVNYGYTF.

This clonotype was seen more than once but under ten times. The chain couples TRBV19 to TRBJ1-1; D remains ambiguous. CDR1 is LNHDA, CDR2 SQIVND, per germline (reference sequence). V was shortened by 5 bases and J by 7 bases, with 11 bases between the two germline ends. CDR3 length: 12 residues. CDR3 nucleotides: TGTGCCAGTAGTTACCAGCAAAATGAAGCTTTCTTT. It translates to CASSYQQNEAFF.

Many counts were recorded for this clonotype. The rearrangement uses TRBV10-3 and TRBJ1-5, with TRBD1 matching 9 bases. The CDR3 consists of 16 residues. V shed 3 bases and J 4 bases; nucleotides not matched to a gene: 7. Germline CDR1 is ENHRY and CDR2 is SYGVKD. The CDR3 DNA is TGTGCCATCAGTGATTGGGGACAGGGATTTAATCAGCCCCAGCATTTT. This sequence encodes CAISDWGQGFNQPQHF.

This clonotype showed up many times. The chain couples TRBV5-1 to TRBJ1-1; no definite D call. The CDR3 sequence is 16 residues long. Germline loops: CDR1 SGHRS, CDR2 YFSETQ. V lost 0 bases to trimming and J lost 3 bases, with 15 bases between them. CDR3 sequence: CASSLVFGVADTEAFF. CDR3 DNA: TGCGCCAGCAGCTTGGTCTTCGGGGTTGCGGACACTGAAGCTTTCTTT.

As for this clonotype: A read error may be the cause here, since a much bigger clone is one base away. This chain links TRBV15 with TRBJ1-1; D uncertain. Germline-derived CDR1 and CDR2 are LNHNV and YYDKDF (reference sequence). The CDR3 sequence is 13 residues long. CDR3 DNA sequence: TGTGCCACCAGCAGAGCGGGGAACTCTGAAGCTTTCTTT. Protein sequence: CATSRAGNSEAFF.

This clonotype was seen a handful of times. The chain recombines TRBV6-1 with TRBJ2-7; TRBD1 agrees at 7 bases. This CDR3 is built from 13 residues. The V segment lost 6 bases and the J segment 1 base; nucleotides outside the gene matches: 3. CDR1 is MNHNS and CDR2 is SASEGT in the germline V gene. DNA for the CDR3: TGTGCCAGCAGGACGGGACAGTCCTACGAGCAGTACTTC. As protein: CASRTGQSYEQYF.

The chain employs TRBV11-3 and TRBJ2-3; the D is unclear. Germline lookup yields CDR1 SGHNT and CDR2 YENEEA. The CDR3 covers 13 residues. Trimming took 1 base from V and 6 from J, leaving 8 bases between them. In DNA form, the CDR3 reads TGTGCCAGCAGCTTAGGGGCGGCGGATACGCAGTATTTT. It codes for CASSLGAADTQYF.

This clonotype was seen many times. The chain carries TRBV10-2 and TRBJ2-7; 8 bases fit TRBD2. V was pared by 6 bases and J by 3 bases, with 10 bases of the junction left unmatched. The CDR3 spans 15 residues. CDR1 and CDR2 from the germline V gene are WSHSY and SAAADI. The CDR3 DNA reads TGCGCCAGCAGACCCACCGGGACTAGGGTCTACGAGCAGTACTTC. Encoded protein: CASRPTGTRVYEQYF.

In this sample, this clonotype turned up a few times. The chain employs TRBV4-1 and TRBJ2-2; D may be TRBD2 (5 bases). CDR1 is MGHRA, CDR2 YSYEKL, per germline. Trimming pared 3 bases from V and 9 bases from J, leaving 14 bases between. The length of the CDR3 is 14 residues. The CDR3 DNA reads as TGCGCCAGCAGCCAGGGCGGGTCGGACCGGGAGCTGTTTTTT. This gives the protein CASSQGGSDRELFF.

This clonotype was counted ten times or more. The chain uses TRBV7-2 and TRBJ2-2, with D perhaps matching TRBD1 (6 bases). The germline V gene encodes CDR1 SGHTA and CDR2 FQGNSA. This CDR3 comprises 16 residues. The germline V and J ends were trimmed by 3 bases and 3 bases, with 14 bases remaining between them. The CDR3 loop reads CASSFTGSLDTGELFF. DNA of the CDR3: TGTGCCAGCAGCTTTACAGGGTCCCTTGACACCGGGGAGCTGTTTTTT. The full variable domain, rest sourced from reference TRBV7-2 and TRBJ2-2, is GAGVSQSPSNKVTEKGKDVELRCDPISGHTALYWYRQSLGQGLEFLIYFQGNSAPDKSGLPSDRFSAERTGGSVSTLTIQRTQQEDSAVYLCASSFTGSLDTGELFFGEGSRLTVL.

This chain uses TRBV9 with TRBJ1-1; a weak D match, TRBD1 (5 bases). The CDR3 totals 12 residues. CDR1 is SGDLS, CDR2 YYNGEE, per germline. Deletions cut 5 bases from V and 9 bases from J, with 14 bases between. The CDR3 sequence is CASSEQVSKAFF. The CDR3 nucleotides are TGTGCCAGCAGTGAACAGGTCTCGAAAGCTTTCTTT. The whole variable domain, remainder taken from reference TRBV9 and TRBJ1-1, is DSGVTQTPKHLITATGQRVTLRCSPRSGDLSVYWYQQSLDQGLQFLIQYYNGEERAKGNILERFSAQQFPDLHSELNLSSLELGDSALYFCASSEQVSKAFFGQGTRLTVV.

This clonotype came up many times. The chain combines TRBV12-3 or TRBV12-4 with TRBJ2-5; D perhaps matches TRBD2 (6 bases). The germline V and J ends were trimmed by 6 bases and 5 bases, with 16 bases remaining between them. There are 14 residues in the CDR3. CDR3: CASSPWGVAETQYF. CDR3 sequence (DNA): TGTGCCAGCAGCCCCTGGGGGGTTGCGGAGACCCAGTACTTC.

This clonotype has a count of ten or more. The J gene is TRBJ2-1, the V gene TRBV27; D possibly corresponds to TRBD2 (7 bases). V lost 5 bases and J lost 10, with 12 bases in between. Germline lookup yields CDR1 MNHEY and CDR2 SMNVEV (reference sequence). The CDR3 consists of 12 residues. CDR3 nucleotides: TGTGCCAGCAGTCCCGGGGGGACAGAGCAGTTCTTC. Translated: CASSPGGTEQFF.

This clonotype was observed a handful of times. This chain uses TRBV7-6 with TRBJ2-7; D not resolved. Germline lookup yields CDR1 SGHVS and CDR2 FNYEAQ. V lost 5 bases and J 6 bases, leaving 20 bases between the germline ends. This CDR3 spans 15 amino acids. CDR3 sequence (DNA): TGTGCCAGCAGCGCGACGAGGTTTCGGGCGAGCGAGCAGTACTTC. Translation: CASSATRFRASEQYF.

This clonotype was detected a few times. The chain employs TRBV11-2 and TRBJ2-5, with 7 bases identical to TRBD1. Per germline, CDR1 SGHAT and CDR2 FQNNGV. The CDR3 covers 15 residues. V gave up 5 bases and J gave up 2 bases; unmatched junction bases: 8. Here the CDR3 DNA reads TGTGCCAGCAGCCAACAAAGGACAGGTCAAGAGACCCAGTACTTC. Its protein is CASSQQRTGQETQYF. The variable domain in full, with the rest retrieved from reference TRBV11-2 and TRBJ2-5, is EAGVAQSPRYKIIEKRQSVAFWCNPISGHATLYWYQQILGQGPKLLIQFQNNGVVDDSQLPKDRFSAERLKGVDSTLKIQPAKLEDSAVYLCASSQQRTGQETQYFGPGTRLLVL.

The table lists this clonotype with a few counts. The CDR3 bases are TGTGCCAGCAGCTTAGGGGTCCATTCTGGGACAGAAGAGACCCAGTACTTC. It is translated as CASSLGVHSGTEETQYF. The J gene is TRBJ2-5, the V gene TRBV11-3, with 7 nucleotides matching TRBD1. The germline V gene encodes CDR1 SGHNT and CDR2 YENEEA. The CDR3 runs to 17 residues. The junction had 11 bases not matched to a gene; V was cut back by 1 base and J by 3 bases.

This clonotype has at least ten counts. This rearrangement joins TRBV3-1 to TRBJ2-3, with D possibly matching TRBD1 (5 bases). Germline CDR1 reads LGHDT; CDR2 reads YNNKEL (reference sequence). Trimming pared 3 bases from V and 4 bases from J, leaving 11 bases between. The CDR3 has 14 residues. The CDR3 here is CASSQRQGADTQYF. DNA for the CDR3: TGTGCCAGCAGCCAGAGGCAGGGTGCAGATACGCAGTATTTT.

This clonotype appeared many times. V gene TRBV5-1 combines with J gene TRBJ1-6; TRBD1 matches at 9 bases. Germline loops: CDR1 SGHRS, CDR2 YFSETQ. V was clipped by 5 bases and J by 8 bases; unmatched bases: 11. The CDR3 runs 16 residues. Written as DNA, the CDR3 is TGCGCCAGCAGACAGACCGGGACAGGGTCGTATTCACCCCTCCACTTT. Its protein product is CASRQTGTGSYSPLHF.

The gene calls are TRBV9 and TRBJ1-6, with D unresolved. Germline V gene sequence: CDR1 SGDLS, CDR2 YYNGEE. With 0 bases removed from V and 6 bases from J, the gap between germline ends came to 4 bases. The CDR3 is 13 residues long. In DNA, the CDR3 is TGTGCCAGCAGCGTAGCGGCTAATTCACCCCTCCACTTT. Protein product: CASSVAANSPLHF. Complete variable domain (other parts from reference TRBV9 and TRBJ1-6): DSGVTQTPKHLITATGQRVTLRCSPRSGDLSVYWYQQSLDQGLQFLIQYYNGEERAKGNILERFSAQQFPDLHSELNLSSLELGDSALYFCASSVAANSPLHFGNGTRLTVT.

This clonotype has at least ten counts. The chain is built from TRBV11-2 and TRBJ1-6, with a tentative D call TRBD1 (5 bases). Germline assignment: CDR1 SGHAT and CDR2 FQNNGV. This CDR3 has 14 residues. V was pared by 2 bases and J by 11 bases, with 13 bases between. DNA of the CDR3: TGTGCCAGCAGCTTAAAAATACAGGAGACACCCCTCCACTTT. It is translated as CASSLKIQETPLHF.

In this sample, this clonotype turned up many times. The V gene is TRBV2, the J gene TRBJ2-1; D possibly corresponds to TRBD2 (5 bases). Trimming took 6 bases from V and 8 from J, leaving 8 bases between them. The germline V gene encodes CDR1 SNHLY and CDR2 FYNNEI. This CDR3 has 11 amino acids. This CDR3 is CASSFSDEQFF. The CDR3 DNA is TGTGCCAGCAGCTTTAGCGATGAGCAGTTCTTC. The variable domain in full, completed from reference TRBV2 and TRBJ2-1, reads EPEVTQTPSHQVTQMGQEVILRCVPISNHLYFYWYRQILGQKVEFLVSFYNNEISEKSEIFDDQFSVERPDGSNFTLKIRSTKLEDSAMYFCASSFSDEQFFGPGTRLTVL.

There are many counts of this clonotype. This chain connects TRBV9 to TRBJ1-6; the D is unclear. The germline V and J ends were trimmed by 1 base and 9 bases, with 11 bases remaining between them. The CDR3 has 14 residues. CDR1 and CDR2 (germline): SGDLS, YYNGEE. The chain's CDR3 is CASSVTQEGSPLHF. The CDR3 nucleotides are TGTGCCAGCAGCGTAACTCAGGAGGGTTCACCCCTCCACTTT.

At least ten counts were recorded for this clonotype. The chain employs TRBV28 and TRBJ2-3; D uncertain. The V end lost 3 bases, the J end lost 6 bases, and 13 bases lay between the germline ends. The CDR3 has 14 residues. The germline gives CDR1 MDHEN, CDR2 SYDVKM. The CDR3 here is CASSLAGQRDTQYF. The CDR3 region has the DNA TGTGCCAGCAGTTTGGCAGGTCAAAGGGATACGCAGTATTTT. Variable domain in full (rest from reference TRBV28 and TRBJ2-3): DVKVTQSSRYLVKRTGEKVFLECVQDMDHENMFWYRQDPGLGLRLIYFSYDVKMKEKGDIPEGYSVSREKKERFSLILESASTNQTSMYLCASSLAGQRDTQYFGPGTRLTVL.